The TCR beta chain described here comes from a study of T cell changes during pregnancy in multiple sclerosis. Details on this clone: At one of its ends the junction is not consistent with the germline gene, which may arise from a read error.

The CDR3 sequence is 14 residues long. Germline loops: CDR1 LGHNA, CDR2 YSLEER. Here immunoSEQ multiplex PCR was the method, and the copy in TCRdb shows in-frame clones only, minus some. The sample consists of about 29,000 clones, about 89% of them appearing once. The V call is TRBV4-3, the J call TRBJ2-1, with D perhaps TRBD1 (6 bases). The material was CD8+ T cells from peripheral blood mononuclear cells, obtained before pregnancy. The TCR was taken from a female donor with multiple sclerosis, enrolled in a pregnancy study. CDR3 coding DNA: TGCGCCAGCAGCCCCACGGGACACTACAGTGAGCAGTTCTTC. This translates into CASSPTGHYSEQFF.